These T cell receptor beta chains were read from a single sample in a study of vaccination and CD4 T cells after COVID-19. Which antigens these TCRs recognize remains unknown. TCRdb processed the PCR reads anew with MiXCR; each CDR3 protein has one entry. The table shows tens of thousands of distinct CDR3 sequences, with roughly 33% occurring only once. The sequenced sample was CD4+ T cells from blood, cultured in vitro, obtained about 7 months after SARS-CoV-2 vaccination. The receptors derive from a human donor who had recovered from COVID-19. CDR3s include the opening cysteine and the closing phenylalanine or tryptophan.

V	J	CDR3
TRBV4-3	TRBJ1-5	CASSPGAQGDQPQHF
TRBV20-1	TRBJ1-5	CSARDSRNWAGNQPQHF
TRBV6-1	TRBJ2-7	CAGSGTGTFSYEQYF
TRBV19	TRBJ2-6	CASSIVGVGANVLTF
TRBV6-1	TRBJ2-7	CASSEAYEQYF
TRBV10-3	TRBJ2-3	CAISGTSGGAGDTQYF
TRBV6-1	TRBJ2-3	CASRPFAGVPDTQYF
TRBV7-3	TRBJ2-3	CASSLGLIDQHTQYF
TRBV7-2	TRBJ2-1	CASSLAGGVGGNEQFF
TRBV20-1	TRBJ2-7	CSAREPPSFDEQYF
TRBV20-1	TRBJ2-1	CSASPGTGNEQFF
TRBV4-2	TRBJ2-3	CASSQARDYQYF
TRBV5-4	TRBJ2-3	CASSPGLAAHALTDTQYF
TRBV7-8	TRBJ2-3	CASSLRSGGLKDTQYF
TRBV7-2	TRBJ2-1	CASSSRTGTSIGQFF
TRBV7-3	TRBJ2-1	CASSLRGGGHLNEQFF
TRBV20-1	TRBJ1-2	CSAAPGTNWDYGYTF
TRBV20-1	TRBJ2-1	CSAGVGLAVYNEQFF
TRBV20-1	TRBJ1-1	CSASTHGSEAFF
TRBV18	TRBJ1-6	CASSPLTGNSPLHF
TRBV21-1	TRBJ1-5	CASTLGWAGFNQPQHF
TRBV5-4	TRBJ2-5	CASSLVTSRETQYF
TRBV7-2	TRBJ2-1	CASSLAFDRSSYNEQFF
TRBV15	TRBJ2-5	CATSRVSVSETQYF
TRBV7-8	TRBJ1-2	CASSPGGTGDNYGYTF
TRBV7-3	TRBJ2-1	CASSLGVSVRDEQFF
TRBV20-1	TRBJ2-3	CSARDPLAGFTDTQYF
TRBV7-2	TRBJ2-1	CASSLGGGAYNEQFF
TRBV28	TRBJ2-7	CASSPTSGTYEQYF
TRBV9	TRBJ2-7	CASSVGGTSSYEQYF
TRBV15	TRBJ2-3	CATSRDGGITDQDTQYF
TRBV28	TRBJ2-7	CASSAGPPEQYF
TRBV18	TRBJ2-3	CASSPPGTDTQYF
TRBV7-2	TRBJ2-7	CASSLPVLAGVSYEQYF
TRBV7-2	TRBJ2-7	CASSSGATYEQYF
TRBV20-1	TRBJ2-7	CSARPYTGFHEQYF
TRBV20-1	TRBJ2-7	CSASLGTGGREQYF
TRBV7-9	TRBJ2-3	CASSSYPDTQYF
TRBV11-3	TRBJ2-3	CASSFREGTDTQYF
TRBV6-5	TRBJ2-6	CASSYSQGSGANVLTF
TRBV20-1	TRBJ1-1	CSARFPGQFEAFF
TRBV7-8	TRBJ2-5	CASSLDGRGQETQYF
TRBV2	TRBJ2-5	CASSESETQYF
TRBV7-9	TRBJ2-1	CASSPPGGEQFF
TRBV2	TRBJ1-5	CASSGGGNQPQHF
TRBV2	TRBJ2-2	CASTGLAADTGELFF
TRBV7-6	TRBJ1-1	CASSPPPQISPEAFF
TRBV5-4	TRBJ2-3	CASSLNRGQGDTQYF
TRBV7-2	TRBJ2-7	CASSLDSSGGDF
TRBV20-1	TRBJ2-3	CSARDQVGLAGTDTQYF
TRBV27	TRBJ1-1	CASSSRQNTEAFF
TRBV21-1	TRBJ2-7	CASSKDGPGGRLAGSSEQYF
TRBV7-2	TRBJ2-5	CASSSQRGLQETQYF
TRBV7-2	TRBJ2-3	CASSWPRVSGISTDTQYF
TRBV7-2	TRBJ2-3	CASSPPTSGYTDTQYF
TRBV7-2	TRBJ1-2	CASSFGTGGRWGYTF
TRBV7-3	TRBJ1-1	CASSLGGVNTEAFF
TRBV20-1	TRBJ2-5	CSAPVASGVPETQYF
TRBV5-8	TRBJ2-1	CASREERLGLPSYNEQFF
TRBV7-2	TRBJ2-1	CASSLTSGHSYNEQFF